This paragraph covers one T cell receptor beta chain sequence. This clone was seen once. Which antigen it targets is not known. Per-base qualities were not stored, and no clone one base away is much larger. This entry belongs to a study of blood T cell repertoires in COVID-19 (dated by TCRdb to the early 2020s). For context, the study as a whole: Samples from collaborators originated in the United States, Italy and Spain and spanned both the acute and convalescent phases of COVID-19. The prospective study material was composed of cDNA or gDNA derived from T cells, B-cell-depleted T cells, or PBMCs. The dataset comprised deeply sampled blood TCRbeta repertoires from subjects exposed to, actively infected with, or recovered from COVID-19. The repertoires were released in a freely available public database meant as a resource for research on the immune response to SARS-CoV-2. The samples were drawn from two sources: the first 160 participants of the ongoing ImmuneRACE study, and 1,000 to 1,500 subjects contributed by 6 global collaborators. A de-identified subject ID, COVID-19 status, age in years and sex were almost always included in the sample metadata. Where HLA class I and class II types were available, the types were taken from metadata supplied by the sample provider, not from assay-based typing. The paper's findings and limits, for the study overall: The amount of clinical and demographic metadata varied by source and participant and was provided uncurated.

V gives up 7 bases and J gives up 4 bases, and the segment between their germline ends measures 14 bases. The CDR3 runs 14 residues from the cysteine to the phenylalanine. The only DNA kept is the CDR3, 42 bases in frame from the first base. Based on the germline V gene, the CDR1 and CDR2 sequences are MNHEY and SVGAGI. One collaborating source in Seattle enrolled patients during active infection and followed them longitudinally through the course of disease. The collaborating institutions used their own protocols to collect whole blood in K2EDTA tubes. Collaborator samples were shipped for TCRbeta analysis as frozen whole blood, isolated PBMCs, or DNA extracted from either sample type. TCRbeta CDR3 regions were amplified from genomic DNA using the immunoSEQ Assay, a bias-controlled multiplex PCR. As for how the authors treated the data: Nucleated cell counts per sample were estimated from amplification of reference gene primers within the assay. To quantify the absolute abundance of each unique TCRbeta CDR3 rearrangement, sequence reads were collapsed and filtered. For each sample, productive Simpson clonality was calculated as the square root of Simpson's diversity index across productive rearrangements. TCRdb carries this immuneACCESS record with in-frame sequences only. Its versions omit some clonotypes, under half of them owing to an unresolved V gene in the studies checked, with the rest unexplained. The DNA was the basis for D and trimming; V, J and clone size are from that table. The sample includes 180,000 or so clones, with roughly four fifths observed a single time. More than 9.5% of the sample lies in the top ten.

The clonotype was recovered from a woman aged 40 to 50 with COVID-19, enrolled during active disease. Material for sequencing was peripheral blood. Recombination linked TRBV6-5 to TRBJ2-1; the D segment could be TRBD1, given 6 matching bases. Read as DNA, the sequence is TGTGCCAGCACCGCAACAGGGAGTTACAATGAGCAGTTCTTC. This translates into CASTATGSYNEQFF.